Included here is one T cell receptor beta chain sequence, with context. The sample belongs to a study of T-cell memory formation after mild COVID-19. In germline, CDR1 is SGHKS, CDR2 YYEKEE (reference sequence). The CDR3 loop spans 16 amino acids. J lost 1 base, V lost 5 bases, and 7 bases had no gene match. Employing constant-segment primers, 5'RACE generated TCR alpha and TCR beta cDNA libraries bearing sample barcodes and UMIs. TCRdb recomputed calls from the 5' RACE reads with MiXCR, one row per CDR3 protein. The sample holds 350,000 to 500,000 distinct CDR3 sequences; approximately 18% are singletons and the top ten take under 25%.

The chain carries TRBV5-5 and TRBJ2-3, with TRBD2 identical over 10 bases. Source material: PBMCs or a T cell subset sorted from them (not recorded which). This sequence was found in a man between 18 and 35 years old who had mild COVID-19 (a few samples of this study predate the infection). Cell type and time point are not known. Here the CDR3 reads CASSLAGGTGTDTQYF. Written as DNA, the CDR3 is TGTGCCAGCAGTTTAGCGGGGGGTACCGGCACAGATACGCAGTATTTT.